This T cell receptor beta chain is from a study of T cell responses to AZD1222 COVID-19 vaccine. Libraries were prepared by immunoSEQ multiplex PCR; TCRdb keeps only in-frame clonotypes and omits some of them. This repertoire shows under 200,000 clones, roughly 92% found once; its top ten account for about 1.6%. As to this clone: Its antigen is currently unknown.

Whole-study findings and limits: Two AZD1222 doses significantly raised spike-specific TCR breadth and depth over controls.

The V end lost 4 bases, the J end lost 0 bases, and 25 bases lay between the germline ends. The CDR3 is made up of 20 amino acids. Germline V lookup: CDR1 MNHEY, CDR2 SMNVEV (reference sequence). The chain carries TRBV27 and TRBJ1-5, with D tentatively TRBD1 (5 bases). Sequenced material: peripheral blood, taken on day 0 of AZD1222 vaccination. The clonotype originates from an adult in good health. The CDR3 reads CASSSSRMAGRGYSNQPQHF. The DNA of the CDR3 is TGTGCCAGCAGTTCCTCCAGGATGGCCGGGAGGGGCTATAGCAATCAGCCCCAGCATTTT.